These 6 T cell receptor beta chains share one sample of origin, sequenced in a study of blood T cell repertoires in COVID-19. Profiling relied on immunoSEQ multiplex PCR, and the TCRdb table lists in-frame clones only, not all of them. In the table there are about 240,000 clones, about 82% of which are singletons. The sample comprised peripheral blood. Receptors originate from a man aged 80 or over with acute or convalescent COVID-19.

CDR3 bases: TGTGCCAGCAGCGGGCAGGAAAATCAGCCCCAGCATTTT. Translated: CASSGQENQPQHF. The chain recombines TRBV7-6 with TRBJ1-5; D not resolved. CDR1 and CDR2 from the germline V gene are SGHVS and FNYEAQ. With 5 bases removed from V and 4 bases from J, the gap between germline ends came to 9 bases. CDR3 length: 13 amino acids.

V is TRBV7-9 and J is TRBJ2-3; 8 nucleotides align to TRBD2. The CDR3 totals 16 residues. Germline lookup yields CDR1 SEHNR and CDR2 FQNEAQ (reference sequence). Trimming at V came to 4 bases and at J to 4 bases, leaving 10 bases not matched to a gene. CDR3 in amino acids: CASSSTGTRFSDTQYF. The CDR3 DNA sequence: TGTGCCAGCAGCTCCACCGGGACTAGATTTTCAGATACGCAGTATTTT.

This clone came up a few times. CDR3: CASSPPSVSNYGYTF. DNA for the CDR3: TGTGCCAGCTCACCACCGTCAGTCTCTAACTATGGCTACACCTTC. This rearrangement joins TRBV18 to TRBJ1-2; no reliable D call. Germline CDR1 reads KGHSH; CDR2 reads LQKENI. The CDR3 spans 15 residues. V was cut by 0 bases and J by 0 bases, with 8 bases left in between.

The chain has TRBV5-6 and TRBJ2-3; a weak D match, TRBD2 (6 bases). The CDR3 loop spans 16 amino acids. Trimming shortened V by 0 bases and J by 10 bases, and 21 bases separated the two germline ends. The germline CDR1 and CDR2 sequences are SGHDT and YYEEEE. Here the CDR3 DNA reads TGTGCCAGCAGCTTGGGGGGCGGCGGGGTAAGATCCGCGCAGTATTTT. The encoded protein is CASSLGGGGVRSAQYF.

This rearrangement joins TRBV7-9 to TRBJ1-3; D is uncertain. Per the germline V gene, CDR1 is SEHNR and CDR2 is FQNEAQ (reference sequence). V was trimmed by 1 base and J by 0 bases, leaving 7 bases between them. This CDR3 has 15 residues. CDR3 bases: TGTGCCAGCAGCTTAGGACGGGACTCTGGAAACACCATATATTTT. As protein: CASSLGRDSGNTIYF.

V gene TRBV28 combines with J gene TRBJ2-1, with TRBD2 identical over 8 bases. CDR1 and CDR2 (germline): MDHEN, SYDVKM. CDR3 length equals 13 residues. The V and J ends lost 7 bases and 10 bases, in that order; junction bases with no gene match: 9. The chain's CDR3 is CASKTGGYGEQFF. In DNA, the CDR3 is TGTGCCAGCAAAACGGGAGGGTACGGGGAGCAGTTCTTC.